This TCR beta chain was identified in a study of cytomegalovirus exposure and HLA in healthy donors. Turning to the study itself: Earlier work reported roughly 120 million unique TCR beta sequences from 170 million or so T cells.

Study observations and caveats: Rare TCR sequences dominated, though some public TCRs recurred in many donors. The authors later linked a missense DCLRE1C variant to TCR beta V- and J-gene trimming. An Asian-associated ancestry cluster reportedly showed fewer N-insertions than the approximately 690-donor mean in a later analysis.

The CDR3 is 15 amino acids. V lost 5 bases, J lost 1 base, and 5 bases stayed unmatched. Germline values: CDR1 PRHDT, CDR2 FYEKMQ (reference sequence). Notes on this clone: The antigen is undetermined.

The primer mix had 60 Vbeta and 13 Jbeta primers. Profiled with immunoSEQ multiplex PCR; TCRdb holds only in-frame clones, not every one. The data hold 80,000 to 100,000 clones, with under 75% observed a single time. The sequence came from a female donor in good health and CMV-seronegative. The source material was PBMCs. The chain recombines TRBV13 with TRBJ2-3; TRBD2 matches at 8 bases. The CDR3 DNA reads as TGTGCCAGCAGCCTACCACTAGCGGGCACAGATACGCAGTATTTT. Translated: CASSLPLAGTDTQYF.